These 21 T cell receptor beta chains originate from one sample sequenced in a study of T-cell reconstitution after alpha-beta-depleted transplantation in children. Library preparation (for TCRbeta) was performed with unique molecular identifiers. TCRdb re-called the PCR reads through MiXCR, storing one row per CDR3 protein. The sample lists hundreds of thousands of distinct CDR3 sequences, less than 20% occurring once. The sample here was PBMCs, mostly from graft donor cells, taken 360 days after TCRalphabeta/CD19-depleted stem cell transplant. The receptors originated from a male patient younger than 18 who had a stem cell transplant for acute lymphoblastic leukemia, so the T cells may come from the graft donor.

The rearrangement uses TRBV12-3 or TRBV12-4 and TRBJ2-5, with D possibly TRBD1 on 6 matching bases. V gave up 8 bases and J gave up 0 bases, with 7 bases separating them. The CDR3 sequence is 12 residues long. As DNA, the CDR3 is TGTGCCAGCGGGGGCGACCAAGAGACCCAGTACTTC. This codes for CASGGDQETQYF.

This clonotype was counted a few times. CDR3 sequence: CASSLAQGKLPDTQYF. DNA of the CDR3: TGTGCCAGCAGCTTGGCACAGGGGAAGTTGCCAGATACGCAGTATTTT. The chain joins TRBV11-2 to TRBJ2-3; 7 nucleotides align to TRBD1. The CDR3 is made up of 16 amino acids. The V segment lost 3 bases and the J segment 4 bases; nucleotides outside the gene matches: 10. The germline gives CDR1 SGHAT, CDR2 FQNNGV. The full variable domain, completed using reference TRBV11-2 and TRBJ2-3, is EAGVAQSPRYKIIEKRQSVAFWCNPISGHATLYWYQQILGQGPKLLIQFQNNGVVDDSQLPKDRFSAERLKGVDSTLKIQPAKLEDSAVYLCASSLAQGKLPDTQYFGPGTRLTVL.

V and J are TRBV19 and TRBJ2-3; D is uncertain. V gave up 1 base and J gave up 5 bases, with 16 bases separating them. The CDR3 sequence is 16 residues long. Germline V CDR1 and CDR2: LNHDA, SQIVND (reference sequence). The CDR3 is CASSIATALIGDTQYF. The CDR3 bases are TGTGCCAGTAGTATAGCGACCGCGCTCATCGGAGATACGCAGTATTTT.

With regard to this clonotype: A much larger clone is a single base away; this may be a read error. The chain uses TRBV11-2 and TRBJ2-3, with D maybe TRBD1 (5 bases). The V end lost 1 base, the J end lost 1 base, and 6 bases lay between the germline ends. Looked up from germline, CDR1 is SGHAT and CDR2 is FQNNGV. The CDR3 extends over 14 amino acids. The CDR3 sequence is CASSLVQGTDTQYF. The CDR3 DNA sequence: TGTGCCAGCAGCTTAGTACAGGGCACAGATACGCAGTATTTT. The full variable domain, rest sourced from reference TRBV11-2 and TRBJ2-3, is EAGVAQSPRYKIIEKRQSVAFWCNPISGHATLYWYQQILGQGPKLLIQFQNNGVVDDSQLPKDRFSAERLKGVDSTLKIQPAKLEDSAVYLCASSLVQGTDTQYFGPGTRLTVL.

This clonotype was detected many times. The CDR3 DNA is TGCAGCGTGCTCGGGTGGGGGCTGTACTATGGCTACACCTTC. Encoded protein: CSVLGWGLYYGYTF. This chain links TRBV29-1 with TRBJ1-2, with D possibly TRBD1 on 6 matching bases. V shed 6 bases and J shed 3 bases, with 17 bases lying between them. The CDR3 covers 14 residues. The germline V gene encodes CDR1 SQVTM and CDR2 ANQGSEA.

This clonotype was found a few times. The rearrangement joins TRBV24-1 to TRBJ2-3; the match to TRBD1 covers 12 bases. This CDR3 region has 17 residues. In germline, CDR1 is KGHDR, CDR2 SFDVKD. V lost 5 bases, J lost 3 bases, and 8 bases stayed unmatched. CDR3 sequence reads: CATSGDRGLIETDTQYF. CDR3 DNA: TGTGCCACCAGTGGGGACAGGGGGCTGATTGAGACAGATACGCAGTATTTT.

V and J are TRBV28 and TRBJ2-7, with D possibly TRBD2 on 5 matching bases. CDR1 and CDR2 (germline): MDHEN, SYDVKM. Trimming left V 3 bases short and J 0 bases short, with 12 bases between. This CDR3 comprises 15 residues. DNA for the CDR3: TGTGCCAGCAGTTTCACTAGGAAGGTCTCCTACGAGCAGTACTTC. The encoded protein is CASSFTRKVSYEQYF. The full variable domain, in which reference TRBV28 and TRBJ2-7 provide the parts outside the CDR3, is DVKVTQSSRYLVKRTGEKVFLECVQDMDHENMFWYRQDPGLGLRLIYFSYDVKMKEKGDIPEGYSVSREKKERFSLILESASTNQTSMYLCASSFTRKVSYEQYFGPGTRLTVT.

This clonotype has a count of ten or more. J is TRBJ1-1 and V is TRBV5-1; D remains unclear. The germline V gene has CDR1 SGHRS and CDR2 YFSETQ. The CDR3 sequence is 13 residues long. The V end lost 0 bases, the J end lost 3 bases, and 6 bases lay between the germline ends. The CDR3 DNA follows: TGCGCCAGCAGCTTGGCCGGGGACACTGAAGCTTTCTTT. It yields the protein CASSLAGDTEAFF.

This clonotype was observed a few times. This sequence joins TRBV19 and TRBJ1-1; perhaps TRBD1 as D (5 bases). This CDR3 is built from 13 residues. Trimming stripped 3 bases from V and 4 bases from J, with 9 bases between. The germline gives CDR1 LNHDA, CDR2 SQIVND (reference sequence). CDR3: CASSMGTFTEAFF. CDR3 DNA: TGTGCCAGTAGTATGGGGACCTTCACTGAAGCTTTCTTT.

This clonotype has just a few counts. V usage is TRBV6-6 and J usage is TRBJ1-5; D not certain. The V end was cut by 5 bases, the J end by 9 bases, with 8 bases between. The V gene's germline CDR1 is MNHNY and CDR2 SVGAGI (reference sequence). CDR3 size: 11 residues. The CDR3 DNA follows: TGTGCCAGCAGTCCTCCATCGCCCCAGCATTTT. Protein sequence: CASSPPSPQHF.

This clonotype has only a few counts. The chain employs TRBV9 and TRBJ1-4; D is uncertain. This CDR3 has 17 amino acids. V lost 3 bases and J lost 3, with 18 bases in between. In germline, CDR1 is SGDLS, CDR2 YYNGEE. The CDR3 is CASSAGSLTLSNEKLFF. The CDR3 nucleotides read TGTGCCAGCAGCGCTGGGTCGTTGACCTTATCTAATGAAAAACTGTTTTTT.

The gene calls are TRBV5-1 and TRBJ1-5; no firm D call. This CDR3 is 13 amino acids long. The V gene's germline CDR1 is SGHRS and CDR2 YFSETQ. Trimming pared 2 bases from V and 5 bases from J, leaving 8 bases between. In nucleotides, the CDR3 is TGCGCCAGCAGCTTTCGTGGGGATCAGCCCCAGCATTTT. It specifies CASSFRGDQPQHF.

The chain is built from TRBV12-3 or TRBV12-4 and TRBJ2-2; the match to TRBD2 covers 9 bases. This CDR3 contains 17 residues. V dropped 2 bases and J dropped 0; count of bases not matched to a gene: 4. This CDR3 reads CASSLSVAGANTGELFF. The CDR3 coding sequence is TGTGCCAGCAGTTTATCCGTAGCGGGAGCGAACACCGGGGAGCTGTTTTTT.

This clonotype was counted between two and nine times. The gene calls are TRBV12-3 or TRBV12-4 and TRBJ1-2; D call uncertain. V gave up 3 bases and J gave up 3 bases, with 11 bases separating them. The CDR3 has 14 amino acids. CDR3: CASSLAEGYYGYTF. CDR3 bases: TGTGCCAGCAGTTTGGCTGAGGGCTACTATGGCTACACCTTC.

The chain has TRBV12-3 or TRBV12-4 and TRBJ2-3, with unresolved D. The V end was cut by 3 bases, the J end by 4 bases, with 14 bases between. There are 15 residues in the CDR3. The CDR3 here is CASSFELVIADTQYF. Written as DNA, the CDR3 is TGTGCCAGCAGTTTCGAGCTAGTCATAGCAGATACGCAGTATTTT.

The chain has TRBV5-1 and TRBJ2-7; maybe TRBD2 (5 bases). The germline gives CDR1 SGHRS, CDR2 YFSETQ. This CDR3 comprises 14 residues. Deletions cut 2 bases from V and 4 bases from J, with 13 bases between. The CDR3 sequence: CASSFGTDYYEQYF. In DNA form, the CDR3 reads TGCGCCAGCAGCTTTGGTACAGACTATTACGAGCAGTACTTC.

J is TRBJ1-3 and V is TRBV29-1; possibly TRBD1 for D (6 bases). This CDR3 contains 13 residues. The V end lost 4 bases, the J end lost 5 bases, and 12 bases lay between the germline ends. The germline V gene encodes CDR1 SQVTM and CDR2 ANQGSEA. For the CDR3, the DNA is TGCAGCGTTGTACCGGGGGCTAGAAACACCATATATTTT. Its translation: CSVVPGARNTIYF.

This clonotype was counted only a few times. The V and J genes are TRBV10-3 and TRBJ2-3, with 12 bases identical to TRBD2. Germline V CDR1 and CDR2: ENHRY, SYGVKD. Trimming took 3 bases from V and 4 from J; bases not matched to a gene: 5. This CDR3 is built from 16 residues. The CDR3 DNA follows: TGTGCCATCAGTGACCCGACTAGCGGGAGTGCAGATACGCAGTATTTT. It translates to CAISDPTSGSADTQYF.

This chain uses TRBV14 with TRBJ2-1; a possible D gene is TRBD2 (5 bases). The germline V gene encodes CDR1 SGHDN and CDR2 FVKESK. This CDR3 contains 17 residues. Trimming left V 3 bases short and J 1 base short, with 16 bases between. DNA of the CDR3: TGTGCCAGCAGCCACGGGCTAGCTTTTATTTCCTACAATGAGCAGTTCTTC. Its protein is CASSHGLAFISYNEQFF.

This clonotype showed up just a few times. The chain joins TRBV7-8 to TRBJ1-1; TRBD1 aligns across 8 bases. The CDR3 has 15 amino acids. V was clipped by 5 bases and J by 0 bases; unmatched bases: 5. Per the germline V gene, CDR1 is SGHVS and CDR2 is FQNEAQ. This chain's CDR3 is CASSAQTGVNTEAFF. CDR3 DNA: TGTGCCAGCAGCGCCCAGACAGGGGTGAACACTGAAGCTTTCTTT.

This chain connects TRBV7-9 to TRBJ2-7; D call uncertain. This CDR3 comprises 14 residues. In germline, CDR1 is SEHNR, CDR2 FQNEAQ (reference sequence). V was clipped by 4 bases and J by 3 bases, with 13 bases between them. CDR3 in amino acids: CASSSVLGFYEQYF. The CDR3 DNA reads as TGTGCCAGCAGCTCCGTACTGGGGTTCTACGAGCAGTACTTC.